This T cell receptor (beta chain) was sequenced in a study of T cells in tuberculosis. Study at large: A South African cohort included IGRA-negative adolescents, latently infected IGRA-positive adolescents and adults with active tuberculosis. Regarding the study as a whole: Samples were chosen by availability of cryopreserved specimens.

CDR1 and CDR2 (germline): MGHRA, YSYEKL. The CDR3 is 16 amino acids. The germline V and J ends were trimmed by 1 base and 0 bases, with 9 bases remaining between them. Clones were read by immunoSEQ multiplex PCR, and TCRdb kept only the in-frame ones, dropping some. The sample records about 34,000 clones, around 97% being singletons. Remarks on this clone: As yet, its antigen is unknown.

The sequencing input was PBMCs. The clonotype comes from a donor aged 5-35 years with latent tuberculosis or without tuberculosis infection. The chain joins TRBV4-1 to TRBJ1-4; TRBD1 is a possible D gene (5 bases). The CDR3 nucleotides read TGCGCCAGCAGCCAAGTGGGACTACCAACTAATGAAAAACTGTTTTTT. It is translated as CASSQVGLPTNEKLFF.